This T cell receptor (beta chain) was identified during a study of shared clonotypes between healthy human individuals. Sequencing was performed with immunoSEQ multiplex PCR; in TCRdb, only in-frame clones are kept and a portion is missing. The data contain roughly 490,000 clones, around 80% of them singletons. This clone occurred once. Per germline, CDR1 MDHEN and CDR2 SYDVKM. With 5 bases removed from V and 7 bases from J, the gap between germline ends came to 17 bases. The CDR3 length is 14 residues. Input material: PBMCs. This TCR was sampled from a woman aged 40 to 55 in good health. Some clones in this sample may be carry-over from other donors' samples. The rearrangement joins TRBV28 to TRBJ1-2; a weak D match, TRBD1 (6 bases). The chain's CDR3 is CASSLTRTAAGYTF. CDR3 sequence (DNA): TGTGCCAGCAGTCTAACTCGGACAGCCGCTGGCTACACCTTC.